These T cell receptor beta chains were read from a single sample in a study of cytomegalovirus exposure and HLA in healthy donors. This table comes from immunoSEQ multiplex PCR, and its TCRdb copy is limited to in-frame clones, with some not included. In all, the sample yields approximately 61,000 clones. Sample: PBMCs. These receptors came from a woman aged 18-30 years in good health and CMV-seronegative. The CDR3 runs from the conserved cysteine through the conserved F or W. The D gene is left open where the match is weak. Clone sizes are given selectively: once, few, many, or a class where the clone is expanded.

D gene	V gene	J gene	clone size	CDR3 protein	CDR3 DNA
.	TRBV9	TRBJ1-6	.	CASRGLSYNSPLHF	TGTGCCAGCAGGGGGCTGAGCTATAATTCACCCCTCCACTTT
.	TRBV18	TRBJ2-5	.	CASSPRPPTREETQYF	TGTGCCAGCTCACCTCGTCCCCCTACCAGGGAAGAGACCCAGTACTTC
.	TRBV6-1	TRBJ1-2	.	CASRQGSVDGYTF	TGTGCCAGCCGGCAGGGATCCGTCGATGGCTACACCTTC
TRBD1	TRBV4-2	TRBJ2-6	.	CASSQESPGTALGANVLTF	TGTGCCAGCAGCCAAGAGAGTCCCGGGACAGCGTTAGGGGCCAACGTCCTGACTTTC
TRBD2	TRBV7-6	TRBJ2-3	.	CASSPGLAATDTQYF	TGTGCCAGCAGCCCCGGACTAGCGGCCACAGATACGCAGTATTTT
.	TRBV10-1	TRBJ1-1	.	CASSGQRGLSNTEAFF	TGCGCCAGCAGTGGGCAGCGGGGGCTATCGAACACTGAAGCTTTCTTT
.	TRBV6-6	TRBJ1-4	.	CASSYSLSGEKLFF	TGTGCCAGCAGTTACTCGTTGTCCGGTGAAAAACTGTTTTTT
TRBD2	TRBV9	TRBJ2-1	.	CASTTPKAGGPHEQFF	TGTGCCAGCACCACCCCAAAAGCGGGAGGGCCCCATGAGCAGTTCTTC
.	TRBV5-1	TRBJ2-7	.	CASSFGQLLSSYEQYF	TGCGCCAGCAGCTTCGGACAGCTACTCAGCTCCTACGAGCAGTACTTC
.	TRBV10-3	TRBJ2-7	.	CAIRMPSSYEQYF	TGTGCCATCAGAATGCCCAGCTCCTACGAGCAGTACTTC
TRBD1	TRBV15	TRBJ2-7	.	CATSRLLPSGTGVYEQYF	TGTGCCACCAGCAGACTCCTCCCCTCCGGGACAGGAGTATACGAGCAGTACTTC
.	TRBV18	TRBJ1-2	.	CASSADLTGFYTF	TGTGCCAGCTCAGCCGACCTTACAGGCTTCTACACCTTC
.	TRBV5-1	TRBJ2-4	.	CASSAGQTLAKNIQYF	TGCGCCAGCAGCGCCGGACAGACCCTAGCCAAAAACATTCAGTACTTC
.	TRBV7-2	TRBJ2-7	.	CASSLSGEQYF	TGTGCCAGCAGCTTATCGGGCGAGCAGTACTTC
.	TRBV6-4	TRBJ2-3	medium-sized	CASSASDTDTQYF	TGTGCCAGCAGTGCTAGCGACACAGATACGCAGTATTTT
TRBD2	TRBV4-1	TRBJ2-7	.	CASTYRDVAGGGEQYF	TGCGCCAGCACATATAGGGACGTAGCGGGAGGAGGCGAGCAGTACTTC
TRBD2	TRBV4-2	TRBJ2-3	.	CASSQDLAGGTDTQYF	TGTGCCAGCAGCCAAGATCTAGCGGGGGGCACAGATACGCAGTATTTT
TRBD1	TRBV27	TRBJ1-4	.	CASSLWSRGLEKLFF	TGTGCCAGCAGTTTATGGAGCAGGGGGCTCGAAAAACTGTTTTTT
TRBD2	TRBV5-6	TRBJ2-7	.	CASSWGGSYEQYF	TGTGCCAGCAGCTGGGGGGGTTCCTACGAGCAGTACTTC
.	TRBV6-1	TRBJ2-7	.	CASSEKGAYEQYF	TGTGCCAGCAGTGAAAAGGGGGCCTACGAGCAGTACTTC
TRBD2	TRBV7-8	TRBJ2-5	.	CASSPAGLPYQETQYF	TGTGCCAGCAGCCCAGCGGGGCTCCCGTACCAAGAGACCCAGTACTTC
.	TRBV18	TRBJ1-1	.	CANILGETGKVGNTEAFF	TGTGCCAACATCTTAGGCGAGACAGGAAAAGTTGGGAACACTGAAGCTTTCTTT
TRBD1	TRBV2	TRBJ1-5	.	CASSLSTRQGHQPQHF	TGTGCCAGCAGTTTATCCACTCGACAGGGGCATCAGCCCCAGCATTTT
TRBD2	TRBV7-8	TRBJ2-7	.	CASSFRDGLADYEQYF	TGTGCCAGCAGCTTCCGGGACGGACTAGCAGACTACGAGCAGTACTTC
.	TRBV11-2	TRBJ2-3	.	CASSRGPDTDTQYF	TGTGCCAGCAGCCGAGGGCCAGACACAGATACGCAGTATTTT
.	TRBV15	TRBJ1-6	.	CATSVRGGGSNSPLHF	TGTGCCACCAGCGTACGCGGGGGGGGGTCGAATTCACCCCTCCACTTT
TRBD2	TRBV5-4	TRBJ2-7	.	CASSTRTRGSVDEQYF	TGTGCCAGCAGCACCCGGACTAGAGGGAGTGTCGACGAGCAGTACTTC
.	TRBV6-1	TRBJ1-1	.	CASSEKGEGGTEAFF	TGTGCCAGCAGTGAGAAAGGAGAGGGCGGCACTGAAGCTTTCTTT
TRBD1	TRBV10-3	TRBJ1-1	.	CAISGQGVNTEAFF	TGTGCCATCAGCGGACAGGGAGTGAACACTGAAGCTTTCTTT
.	TRBV7-9	TRBJ1-1	.	CASSRAGAATEAFF	TGTGCCAGCAGCCGGGCAGGGGCGGCCACTGAAGCTTTCTTT
.	TRBV5-4	TRBJ1-1	.	CASRLAGAYDTEAFF	TGTGCCAGCAGGCTGGCTGGAGCTTATGACACTGAAGCTTTCTTT
.	TRBV19	TRBJ1-1	.	CASSDRPRSTEAFF	TGTGCCAGTAGTGACAGGCCTCGAAGCACTGAAGCTTTCTTT
.	TRBV5-1	TRBJ2-7	.	CASSPYAGNEQYF	TGCGCCAGCAGCCCTTACGCGGGCAACGAGCAGTACTTC
.	TRBV4-1	TRBJ2-7	.	CASSQDGQARYEQYF	TGCGCCAGCAGCCAAGATGGGCAGGCCCGATACGAGCAGTACTTC
.	TRBV20-1	TRBJ2-5	.	CSARDRETQYF	TGCAGTGCTAGAGATCGAGAGACCCAGTACTTC
TRBD1	TRBV10-2	TRBJ2-5	.	CASSSTGVRETQYF	TGCGCCAGCAGTAGTACAGGGGTCCGGGAGACCCAGTACTTC